These T cell receptor beta chains were read from a single sample in a study of HIV-infected patients and healthy controls. TCRdb reprocessed the 5' RACE reads with MiXCR, giving one entry per CDR3 protein. The repertoire holds about 18,000 distinct CDR3 sequences, with approximately 9.1% as singletons. Sequencing was carried out using blood. These TCRs come from an adult in good health. CDR3s leave out the opening cysteine and the closing phenylalanine or tryptophan.

j_call,v_call,cdr3_aa
TRBJ1-1,TRBV7-8,ASSLFDTEAF
TRBJ2-3,TRBV4-1,ASSQGFGGSTDTQY
TRBJ2-5,TRBV28,ASRQDTDDTQY
TRBJ1-1,TRBV6-5,ASSALTKPTTEAF
TRBJ2-1,TRBV5-4,ASSSLGGLAF
TRBJ2-5,TRBV3-1,ASSQWDIQETQY
TRBJ2-3,TRBV5-6,ASSDSGTTDTQY
TRBJ2-7,TRBV20-1,SARGDDSYEQY
TRBJ2-6,TRBV9,ASSPAGQGAGANVLT
TRBJ2-3,TRBV18,ASCFQGTDTQY
TRBJ1-1,TRBV27,ASSYAVKNTEAF
TRBJ2-1,TRBV15,ATSPIASSYNEQF
TRBJ2-7,TRBV20-1,SARHRTSGPWEY
TRBJ2-7,TRBV5-1,ASSFDRAYEQY
TRBJ2-1,TRBV7-2,ASSRLGGVLNEQF
TRBJ2-7,TRBV29-1,SPGEGGSGEQY
TRBJ2-5,TRBV20-1,SARPGTRGRETQY
TRBJ2-7,TRBV6-5,ASSETGTGLYEQY
TRBJ1-5,TRBV6-5,ASSPSGSLNQPQH
TRBJ2-1,TRBV20-1,SARVLSAFGYNEQF
TRBJ2-2,TRBV6-5,ASRLDRGDTGELF
TRBJ2-1,TRBV12-5,ASGLVLDSVWGTYNEQF
TRBJ1-2,TRBV12-3/TRBV12-4,ASSFSAPGGYT
TRBJ2-5,TRBV5-4,ASSLPGTSVMETQY
TRBJ1-1,TRBV5-1,ASTGTGNTEAF
TRBJ2-3,TRBV7-2,ASSLLFAGTGTLDEADTQY
TRBJ2-7,TRBV20-1,SASTSGEPYEQY
TRBJ2-3,TRBV7-8,ASSLWGVVADTQY